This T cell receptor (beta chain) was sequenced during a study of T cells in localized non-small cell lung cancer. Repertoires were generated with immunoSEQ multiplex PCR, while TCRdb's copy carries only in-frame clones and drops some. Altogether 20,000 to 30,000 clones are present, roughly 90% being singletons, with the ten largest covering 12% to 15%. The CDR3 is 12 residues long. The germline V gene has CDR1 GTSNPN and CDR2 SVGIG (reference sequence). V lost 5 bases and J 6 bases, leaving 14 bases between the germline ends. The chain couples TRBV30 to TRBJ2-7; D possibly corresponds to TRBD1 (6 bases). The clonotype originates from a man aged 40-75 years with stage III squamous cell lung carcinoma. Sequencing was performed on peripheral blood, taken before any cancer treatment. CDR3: CAWGGFSSEQYF. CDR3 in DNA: TGTGCCTGGGGGGGCTTTAGCTCCGAGCAGTACTTC.